Following are 18 T cell receptor beta chains from one sample sequenced in a study of T cell responses to AZD1222 COVID-19 vaccine. Using immunoSEQ multiplex PCR, the repertoire was profiled, and TCRdb retains in-frame clones only, with some absent. The data hold 100,000 or so clones, with over 75% observed a single time. The specimen was peripheral blood, collected on day 0 of AZD1222 vaccination. These receptors all come from an adult in good health.

The chain has TRBV7-2 and TRBJ1-1; D gene uncertain. This CDR3 comprises 14 residues. V was pared by 1 base and J by 0 bases, with 6 bases between. Germline V gene sequence: CDR1 SGHTA, CDR2 FQGNSA. CDR3 sequence (DNA): TGTGCCAGCAGCTTAGTTGCCCTGAACACTGAAGCTTTCTTT. Its protein product is CASSLVALNTEAFF.

Here the CDR3 reads CASSYSYSGSPDTQYF. The CDR3 DNA is TGTGCCAGCAGTTACTCGTATAGCGGGAGCCCAGATACGCAGTATTTT. This sequence joins TRBV6-5 and TRBJ2-3; 9 nucleotides align to TRBD2. Germline V lookup: CDR1 MNHEY, CDR2 SVGAGI. The V gene end was trimmed by 0 bases and the J gene end by 4 bases; junction bases not matched to a gene: 5. The CDR3 is 16 amino acids.

This chain joins TRBV5-4 and TRBJ2-5; 10 bases are shared with TRBD1. CDR3 length: 17 amino acids. The germline gives CDR1 SGHNT, CDR2 YYREEE (reference sequence). V was pared by 3 bases and J by 9 bases, with 17 bases of the junction left unmatched. The CDR3 region is CASSSPTRDRGRTAQYF. The DNA for the CDR3 is TGTGCCAGCAGCTCCCCAACCCGGGACAGGGGCCGGACGGCCCAGTACTTC. The whole variable domain, remainder taken from reference TRBV5-4 and TRBJ2-5, is ETGVTQSPTHLIKTRGQQVTLRCSSQSGHNTVSWYQQALGQGPQFIFQYYREEENGRGNFPPRFSGLQFPNYSSELNVNALELDDSALYLCASSSPTRDRGRTAQYFGPGTRLLVL.

V is TRBV25-1 and J is TRBJ2-7, with TRBD1 matching over 10 bases. The CDR3 sequence is 13 residues long. Germline CDR1 and CDR2: MGHDK and SYGVNS. Unmatched junction bases numbered 7, after V lost 6 bases and J lost 8 bases. CDR3 protein: CASSRGTGAQQYF. CDR3 in DNA: TGTGCCAGCAGCCGCGGGACAGGGGCCCAGCAGTACTTC.

Only one count was recorded for this clone. This chain connects TRBV5-1 to TRBJ2-5; D could derive from TRBD1 or TRBD2 (7 bases each). Germline V lookup: CDR1 SGHRS, CDR2 YFSETQ. Trimming removed 5 bases from V and 2 bases from J, with 13 bases in between. The CDR3 has 14 amino acids. The DNA of the CDR3 is TGCGCCAGCAGGGGAGGGACAGTACAAGAGACCCAGTACTTC. Translating it yields CASRGGTVQETQYF.

The chain uses TRBV6-1 and TRBJ2-2; possibly TRBD2 for D (5 bases). The CDR3 length is 16 residues. V was cut by 3 bases and J by 0 bases, with 11 bases left in between. CDR1 is MNHNS, CDR2 SASEGT, per germline. CDR3: CASSDTGIANTGELFF. In DNA, the CDR3 is TGTGCCAGCAGTGATACCGGGATCGCGAACACCGGGGAGCTGTTTTTT.

This clone is a singleton in its sample. The rearrangement joins TRBV28 to TRBJ2-7, with a weak D call TRBD1 (6 bases). This CDR3 spans 14 amino acids. Trimming removed 6 bases from V and 5 bases from J, with 17 bases in between. CDR1 and CDR2 from the germline V gene are MDHEN and SYDVKM. CDR3 sequence: CASSPGVRAHEQYF. CDR3 nucleotide sequence: TGTGCCAGCAGCCCAGGGGTTCGGGCCCACGAGCAGTACTTC.

The chain employs TRBV19 and TRBJ1-5; D is possibly TRBD1 (5 bases). V was clipped by 5 bases and J by 0 bases, with 8 bases between them. CDR1 LNHDA and CDR2 SQIVND come from the germline V gene (reference sequence). CDR3 size: 14 residues. The CDR3 here is CASSSGHSNQPQHF. The CDR3 nucleotides are TGTGCCAGTAGTTCCGGACATAGCAATCAGCCCCAGCATTTT.

This rearrangement joins TRBV25-1 to TRBJ2-7; perhaps TRBD1 as D (6 bases). CDR3 length: 12 amino acids. Germline lookup yields CDR1 MGHDK and CDR2 SYGVNS. CDR3 sequence reads: CGAGAHRGEQYF. CDR3 in DNA: TGTGGGGCAGGGGCCCACCGTGGGGAGCAGTACTTC.

The chain has TRBV4-2 and TRBJ2-1; 12 bases align to TRBD2. Trimming took 2 bases from V and 5 from J; bases not matched to a gene: 4. The CDR3 is 16 amino acids. CDR1 is LGHNA and CDR2 is YNFKEQ in the germline V gene. This CDR3 is CASSQQLAGGHNEQFF. For the CDR3, the DNA is TGTGCCAGCAGCCAACAACTAGCGGGAGGCCACAATGAGCAGTTCTTC.

For this clone: This same CDR3 is encoded by further DNA sequences in the sample. The chain joins TRBV5-1 to TRBJ2-3; 10 nucleotides line up with TRBD2. Losses at the gene ends were 3 bases for V and 1 base for J; bases not matched to a gene: 2. The CDR3 totals 15 residues. Per the germline V gene, CDR1 is SGHRS and CDR2 is YFSETQ. The CDR3 DNA reads as TGCGCCAGCAGCTCAGGGACTAGCGGCACAGATACGCAGTATTTT. Amino acid sequence: CASSSGTSGTDTQYF.

The V call is TRBV27, the J call TRBJ2-2; 8 bases map to TRBD1. Unmatched junction bases numbered 0, after V lost 3 bases and J lost 3 bases. Per the germline V gene, CDR1 is MNHEY and CDR2 is SMNVEV (reference sequence). The CDR3 loop spans 14 amino acids. The CDR3 nucleotides read TGTGCCAGCAGTTTGACAGGGGACACCGGGGAGCTGTTTTTT. The encoded protein is CASSLTGDTGELFF.

The chain combines TRBV11-1 with TRBJ2-1; 7 bases fit TRBD1. The germline gives CDR1 SGHAT, CDR2 FQDESV (reference sequence). CDR3 length equals 13 residues. With V trimmed by 4 bases and J by 6 bases, 3 bases remained unmatched. CDR3 nucleotide sequence: TGTGCCAGCAGCTCGGACAGGTTCAATGAGCAGTTCTTC. It codes for CASSSDRFNEQFF.

The J gene is TRBJ2-2, the V gene TRBV5-1; D gene unclear. This CDR3 region has 12 residues. Trimming took off 5 bases at V and 6 bases at J, with 8 bases between the two ends. Germline V gene lookup returns CDR1 SGHRS and CDR2 YFSETQ. The CDR3 bases are TGCGCCAGCAGTCAGCTTGCCGGGGAGCTGTTTTTT. Protein: CASSQLAGELFF.

The V gene is TRBV10-3, the J gene TRBJ1-2, with D possibly matching TRBD1 (5 bases). The CDR3 spans 14 residues. Between the trimmed V and J ends, which lost 4 bases and 4 bases, there was a span of 13 bases. The germline V gene encodes CDR1 ENHRY and CDR2 SYGVKD. The CDR3 DNA is TGTGCCATCAGTGTGCCCGGGGACGGCTATGGCTACACCTTC. Translation: CAISVPGDGYGYTF.

For this clone: A much larger clone is a single base away; this may be a read error. V is TRBV3-1 (or the pseudogene TRBV3-2) and J is TRBJ1-1; weak D call: TRBD1 (5 bases). V lost 4 bases and J 2 bases, leaving 8 bases between the germline ends. This CDR3 has 13 residues. Germline CDR1 LGHDT, CDR2 YNNKEL (reference sequence). The CDR3 sequence is CASSRDGNTEAFF. For the CDR3, the DNA is TGTGCCAGCAGCCGGGACGGAAACACTGAAGCTTTCTTT.

The V call is TRBV11-3, the J call TRBJ2-2; D could derive from TRBD1 or TRBD2 (5 bases each). The CDR3 sequence is 15 residues long. The V gene's germline CDR1 is SGHNT and CDR2 YENEEA. The germline V and J ends were trimmed by 2 bases and 7 bases, with 14 bases remaining between them. CDR3 nucleotides: TGTGCCAGCAGCTTATCGGCAGGGAGTTACGGGGAGCTGTTTTTT. This gives the protein CASSLSAGSYGELFF. The full variable domain, completed using reference TRBV11-3 and TRBJ2-2, is EAGVVQSPRYKIIEKKQPVAFWCNPISGHNTLYWYLQNLGQGPELLIRYENEEAVDDSQLPKDRFSAERLKGVDSTLKIQPAELGDSAVYLCASSLSAGSYGELFFGEGSRLTVL.

The table lists this clone with a count of one. CDR3: CASGRDSNQPQHF. The CDR3 coding sequence is TGCGCCAGCGGTCGGGATAGCAATCAGCCCCAGCATTTT. The rearrangement links TRBV4-1 to TRBJ1-5; D remains unclear. Germline V CDR1 and CDR2: MGHRA, YSYEKL. The V end lost 8 bases, the J end lost 0 bases, and 8 bases lay between the germline ends. This CDR3 spans 13 amino acids.